The rows below give T cell receptor beta chains drawn from one sample of a study of cytomegalovirus exposure and HLA in healthy donors. Only in-frame clones appear in the TCRdb table, and some are missing; sequencing was by immunoSEQ multiplex PCR. The sample shows roughly 170,000 clones, more than 65% of them seen only once. Sequences were obtained from PBMCs. The receptors derive from a girl aged 2 to 10 in good health and CMV-seropositive. Each CDR3 is given with its conserved first and last residue. A D gene is named only where the DNA matches it firmly. A clone size is listed for some rows: how often the clone was seen (once, few, many), or a class if it is expanded.

TRBV5-1	.	TRBD1	TRBJ1-1	TGCGCCAGCAGCCGAGAGGACAGGTTCGCTGAAGCTTTCTTT	CASSREDRFAEAFF
TRBV7-9	.	TRBD1	TRBJ2-3	TGTGCCAGCAGCTTATGGACAGGCGGGCACCGCACAGATACGCAGTATTTT	CASSLWTGGHRTDTQYF
TRBV6-1	.	TRBD1	TRBJ1-1	TGTGCCAGCAGTGCGGGACAGGGGGCGATTTACACTGAAGCTTTCTTT	CASSAGQGAIYTEAFF
TRBV6-5	once	TRBD1	TRBJ2-1	TGTGCCAGCAGGGTGGACAGGCTATACAATGAGCAGTTCTTC	CASRVDRLYNEQFF
TRBV11-3	.	TRBD2	TRBJ2-7	TGTGCCAGCAGCCCGGGGGGACTGACTTCCTACGAGCAGTACTTC	CASSPGGLTSYEQYF
TRBV7-8	.	.	TRBJ2-2	TGTGCCAGCAGCTTAGCTGAGCCGTTCACCGGGGAGCTGTTTTTT	CASSLAEPFTGELFF
TRBV6-1	.	TRBD2	TRBJ2-7	TGTGCCAGCATTAGCGGGCCATCCTACGAGCAGTACTTC	CASISGPSYEQYF
TRBV7-6	.	TRBD2	TRBJ2-1	TGTGCCAGCAGCTTTTTAGCGGGAGTGGGAAATGAGCAGTTCTTC	CASSFLAGVGNEQFF
TRBV25-1	.	.	TRBJ1-5	TGTGCCAGCAGTGAAATGGACGGAGGTCAGCCCCAGCATTTT	CASSEMDGGQPQHF
TRBV9	once	TRBD2	TRBJ2-7	TGTGCCAGCAGCCGCGAAGCGGGGGGGAGCTCCTACGAGCAGTACTTC	CASSREAGGSSYEQYF
TRBV4-1	.	.	TRBJ1-2	TGCGCCAGCAGCCAATTTGGGGAGAGGAATGGCTACACCTTC	CASSQFGERNGYTF
TRBV12-5	.	.	TRBJ2-7	TGTGCTAGTGGTCTCCCGGGGGTCCGCGATAGCTCCTACGAGCAGTACTTC	CASGLPGVRDSSYEQYF
TRBV19	.	TRBD1	TRBJ1-5	TGTGCCAGTAGCATAGAGACAGGGGGTCAGCCCCAGCATTTT	CASSIETGGQPQHF
TRBV29-1	.	.	TRBJ1-3	TGCAGCGTTGAAGGACAGCTCCCCTCTGGAAACACCATATATTTT	CSVEGQLPSGNTIYF
TRBV28	.	.	TRBJ2-5	TGTGCCAGCAGTTTAGGCCGGGTAGAGACCCAGTACTTC	CASSLGRVETQYF
TRBV5-1	few	TRBD1	TRBJ1-4	TGCGCCAGCAGCTTGGAGGGGGCTGCTGAAAAACTGTTTTTT	CASSLEGAAEKLFF
TRBV7-6	.	.	TRBJ2-3	TGTGCCAGCAGCTCCTTCACTGGTACGCAGTATTTT	CASSSFTGTQYF
TRBV19	.	.	TRBJ2-7	TGTGCCAGTAGTATAGGACGGACTATCCCCTACGAGCAGTACTTC	CASSIGRTIPYEQYF
TRBV11-3	.	.	TRBJ2-1	TGTGCCAGCAGCTTCGAGATTAGCTCCTACAATGAGCAGTTCTTC	CASSFEISSYNEQFF
TRBV6-1	.	.	TRBJ1-4	TGTGCCAGCAGTGACCTGGACAGTGCAACTAATGAAAAACTGTTTTTT	CASSDLDSATNEKLFF
TRBV11-3	.	.	TRBJ2-7	TGTGCCAGCAGCATACACCCGGGGTCCTCCTACGAGCAGTACTTC	CASSIHPGSSYEQYF